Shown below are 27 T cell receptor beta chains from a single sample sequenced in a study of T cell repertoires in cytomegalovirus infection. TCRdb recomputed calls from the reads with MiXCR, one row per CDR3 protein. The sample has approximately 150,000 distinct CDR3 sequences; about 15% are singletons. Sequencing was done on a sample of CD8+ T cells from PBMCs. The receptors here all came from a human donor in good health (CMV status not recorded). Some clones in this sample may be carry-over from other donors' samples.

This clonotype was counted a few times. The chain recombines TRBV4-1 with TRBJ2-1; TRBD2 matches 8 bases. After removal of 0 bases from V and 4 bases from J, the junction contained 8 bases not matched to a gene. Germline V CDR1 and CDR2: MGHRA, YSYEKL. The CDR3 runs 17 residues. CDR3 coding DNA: TGCGCCAGCAGCCAAGATAGCGGGGCTAGACCTTACAATGAGCAGTTCTTC. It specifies CASSQDSGARPYNEQFF.

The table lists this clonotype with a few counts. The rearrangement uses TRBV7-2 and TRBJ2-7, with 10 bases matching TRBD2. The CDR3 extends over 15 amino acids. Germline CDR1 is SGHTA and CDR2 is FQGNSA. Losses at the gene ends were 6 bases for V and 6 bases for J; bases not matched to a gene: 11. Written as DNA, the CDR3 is TGTGCCAGCAGTCCTAGCGGGAGAGGGGGATCCGAGCAGTACTTC. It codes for CASSPSGRGGSEQYF.

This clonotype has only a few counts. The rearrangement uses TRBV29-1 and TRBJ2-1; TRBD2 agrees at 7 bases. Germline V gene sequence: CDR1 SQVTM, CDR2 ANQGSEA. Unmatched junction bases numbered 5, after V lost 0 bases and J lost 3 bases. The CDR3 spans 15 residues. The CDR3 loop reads CSVEEAGASYNEQFF. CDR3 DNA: TGCAGCGTTGAAGAGGCGGGAGCAAGCTACAATGAGCAGTTCTTC.

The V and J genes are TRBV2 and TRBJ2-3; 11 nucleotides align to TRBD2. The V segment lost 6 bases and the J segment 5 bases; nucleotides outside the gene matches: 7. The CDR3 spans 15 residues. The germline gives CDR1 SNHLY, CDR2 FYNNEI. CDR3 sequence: CASRDLLAGEDTQYF. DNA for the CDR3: TGTGCCAGCAGGGATTTACTAGCGGGAGAAGATACGCAGTATTTT. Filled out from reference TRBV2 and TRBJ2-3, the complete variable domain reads EPEVTQTPSHQVTQMGQEVILRCVPISNHLYFYWYRQILGQKVEFLVSFYNNEISEKSEIFDDQFSVERPDGSNFTLKIRSTKLEDSAMYFCASRDLLAGEDTQYFGPGTRLTVL.

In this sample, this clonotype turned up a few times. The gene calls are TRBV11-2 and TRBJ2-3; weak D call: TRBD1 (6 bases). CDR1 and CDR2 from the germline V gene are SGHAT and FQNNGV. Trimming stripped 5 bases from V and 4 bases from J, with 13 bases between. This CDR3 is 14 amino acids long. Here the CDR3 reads CASSLRTAADTQYF. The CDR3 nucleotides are TGTGCCAGCAGCCTGCGGACAGCCGCAGATACGCAGTATTTT.

The CDR3 DNA reads TGCAGCGTTGGTGTGAGGACAACTCGCACAGATACGCAGTATTTT. Protein: CSVGVRTTRTDTQYF. This rearrangement joins TRBV29-1 to TRBJ2-3; tentatively, D is TRBD1 (5 bases). Looked up from germline, CDR1 is SQVTM and CDR2 is ANQGSEA. CDR3 length: 15 residues. The V end lost 4 bases, the J end lost 1 base, and 15 bases lay between the germline ends.

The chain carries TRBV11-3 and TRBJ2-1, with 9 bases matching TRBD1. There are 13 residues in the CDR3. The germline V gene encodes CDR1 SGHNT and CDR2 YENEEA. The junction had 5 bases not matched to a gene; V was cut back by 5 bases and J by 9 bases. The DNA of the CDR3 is TGTGCCAGCAGCCCTACAGGGGGCCTTGAGCAGTTCTTC. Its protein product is CASSPTGGLEQFF.

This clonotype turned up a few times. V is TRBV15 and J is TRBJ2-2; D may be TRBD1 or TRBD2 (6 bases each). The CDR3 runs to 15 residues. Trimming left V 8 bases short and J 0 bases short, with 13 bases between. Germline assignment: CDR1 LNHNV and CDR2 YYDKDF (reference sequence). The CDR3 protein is CATHREDSNTGELFF. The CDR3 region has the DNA TGTGCCACCCACAGGGAGGATTCGAACACCGGGGAGCTGTTTTTT.

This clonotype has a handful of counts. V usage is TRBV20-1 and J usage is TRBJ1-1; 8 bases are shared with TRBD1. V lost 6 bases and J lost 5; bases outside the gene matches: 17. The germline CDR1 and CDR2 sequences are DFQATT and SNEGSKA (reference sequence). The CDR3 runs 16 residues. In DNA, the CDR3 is TGCAGTGCCCAAGGACAGGGCTCTTCCGGGCGGACTGAAGCTTTCTTT. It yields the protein CSAQGQGSSGRTEAFF.

The CDR3 DNA sequence: TGCAGCCCGCGGGAGCGGGACACCGGGGAGCTGTTTTTT. Its translation is CSPRERDTGELFF. The chain joins TRBV20-1 to TRBJ2-2; 7 bases are a match to TRBD2. There are 13 residues in the CDR3. Germline CDR1 reads DFQATT; CDR2 reads SNEGSKA (reference sequence).

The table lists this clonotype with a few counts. The CDR3 sequence is CASRIFGGFNQPQHF. CDR3 nucleotide sequence: TGTGCCAGCAGGATATTCGGGGGTTTCAATCAGCCCCAGCATTTT. The chain is built from TRBV7-2 and TRBJ1-5; tentative D call: TRBD1 (5 bases). CDR1 SGHTA and CDR2 FQGNSA come from the germline V gene. The CDR3 sequence is 15 residues long. Trimming stripped 6 bases from V and 3 bases from J, with 15 bases between.

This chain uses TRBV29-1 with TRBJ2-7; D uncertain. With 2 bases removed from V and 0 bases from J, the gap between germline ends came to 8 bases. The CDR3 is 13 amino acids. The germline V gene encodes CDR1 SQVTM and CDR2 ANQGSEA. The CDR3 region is CSVETRSSYEQYF. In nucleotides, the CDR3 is TGCAGCGTTGAAACAAGGAGCTCCTACGAGCAGTACTTC.

CDR3 loop: CSADRGGSEKLFF. The CDR3 DNA follows: TGCAGTGCAGACCGGGGAGGGAGTGAAAAACTGTTTTTT. This chain links TRBV20-1 with TRBJ1-4; D unresolved. The ends were cut back, 6 bases at V and 7 bases at J, with 15 bases in the middle. This CDR3 region has 13 residues. Germline CDR1 and CDR2: DFQATT and SNEGSKA (reference sequence).

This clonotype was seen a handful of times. CDR3 protein: CATSRDRRGPETQYF. The CDR3 DNA follows: TGTGCCACCAGCAGAGATAGAAGGGGGCCAGAGACCCAGTACTTC. The chain joins TRBV15 to TRBJ2-5, with TRBD1 identical over 7 bases. CDR3 length equals 15 residues. V was clipped by 0 bases and J by 4 bases; unmatched bases: 5. Germline values: CDR1 LNHNV, CDR2 YYDKDF (reference sequence).

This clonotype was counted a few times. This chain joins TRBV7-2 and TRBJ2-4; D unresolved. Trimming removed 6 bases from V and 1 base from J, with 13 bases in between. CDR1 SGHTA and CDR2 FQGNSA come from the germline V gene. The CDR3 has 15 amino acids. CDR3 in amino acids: CASSLVGKAKNIQYF. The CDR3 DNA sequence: TGTGCCAGCAGTCTCGTGGGGAAGGCCAAAAACATTCAGTACTTC. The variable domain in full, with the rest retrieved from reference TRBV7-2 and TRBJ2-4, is GAGVSQSPSNKVTEKGKDVELRCDPISGHTALYWYRQSLGQGLEFLIYFQGNSAPDKSGLPSDRFSAERTGGSVSTLTIQRTQQEDSAVYLCASSLVGKAKNIQYFGAGTRLSVL.

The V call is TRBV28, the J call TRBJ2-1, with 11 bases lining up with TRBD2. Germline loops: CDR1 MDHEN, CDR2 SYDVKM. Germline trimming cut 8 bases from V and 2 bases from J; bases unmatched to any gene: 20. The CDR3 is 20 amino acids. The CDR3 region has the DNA TGTGCCAGCGAGGCTAGCGGGAGGTCCGATAAAAGATCCCCCTACAATGAGCAGTTCTTC. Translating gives CASEASGRSDKRSPYNEQFF.

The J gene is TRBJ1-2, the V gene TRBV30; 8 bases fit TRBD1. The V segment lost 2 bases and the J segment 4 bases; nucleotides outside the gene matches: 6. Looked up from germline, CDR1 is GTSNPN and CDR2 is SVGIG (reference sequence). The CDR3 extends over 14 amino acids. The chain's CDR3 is CAWSIGGTGYGYTF. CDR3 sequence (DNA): TGTGCCTGGAGTATCGGTGGGACAGGCTATGGCTACACCTTC. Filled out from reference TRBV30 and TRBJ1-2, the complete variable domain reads SQTIHQWPATLVQPVGSPLSLECTVEGTSNPNLYWYRQAAGRGLQLLFYSVGIGQISSEVPQNLSASRPQDRQFILSSKKLLLSDSGFYLCAWSIGGTGYGYTFGSGTRLTVV.

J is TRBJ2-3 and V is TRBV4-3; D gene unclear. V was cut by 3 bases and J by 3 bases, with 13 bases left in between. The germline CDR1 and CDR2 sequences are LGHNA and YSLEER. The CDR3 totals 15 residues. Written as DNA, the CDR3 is TGCGCCAGCAGCCAGGATGAGAGCTCTACAGATACGCAGTATTTT. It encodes CASSQDESSTDTQYF.

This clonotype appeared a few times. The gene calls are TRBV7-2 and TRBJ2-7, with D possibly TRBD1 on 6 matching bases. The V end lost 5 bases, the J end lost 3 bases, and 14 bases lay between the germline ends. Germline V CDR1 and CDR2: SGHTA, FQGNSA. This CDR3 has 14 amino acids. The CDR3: CASSQNRDNYEQYF. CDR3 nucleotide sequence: TGTGCCAGCAGCCAGAACAGGGATAACTACGAGCAGTACTTC.

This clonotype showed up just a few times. Written as DNA, the CDR3 is TGTGCCAGCAGTGGGACGACTAGCGGGAGGGGGTATGAGCAGTTCTTC. Translating it yields CASSGTTSGRGYEQFF. The chain is built from TRBV27 and TRBJ2-1; 14 bases align to TRBD2. CDR1 and CDR2 from the germline V gene are MNHEY and SMNVEV (reference sequence). V trimming: 5 bases; J trimming: 8 bases; junction bases outside the gene matches: 8. The CDR3 is made up of 16 amino acids.

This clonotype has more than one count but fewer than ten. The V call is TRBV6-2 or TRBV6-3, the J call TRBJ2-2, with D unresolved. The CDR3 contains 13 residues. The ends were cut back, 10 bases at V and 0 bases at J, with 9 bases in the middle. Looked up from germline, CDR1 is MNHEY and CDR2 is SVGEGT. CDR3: CAIPGANTGELFF. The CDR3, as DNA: TGTGCCATACCGGGCGCGAACACCGGGGAGCTGTTTTTT.

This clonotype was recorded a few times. This CDR3 is CASSRTGYSNQPQHF. CDR3 coding DNA: TGTGCCAGCAGCCGGACAGGCTATAGCAATCAGCCCCAGCATTTT. The rearrangement links TRBV7-2 to TRBJ1-5; 7 nucleotides align to TRBD1. Per the germline V gene, CDR1 is SGHTA and CDR2 is FQGNSA. Trimming cost V 5 bases and J 0 bases; bases outside gene matches: 4. The CDR3 covers 15 residues.

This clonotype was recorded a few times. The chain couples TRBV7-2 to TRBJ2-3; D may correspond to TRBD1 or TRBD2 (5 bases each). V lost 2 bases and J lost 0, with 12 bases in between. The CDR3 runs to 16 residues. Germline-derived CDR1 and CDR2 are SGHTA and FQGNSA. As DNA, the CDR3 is TGTGCCAGCAGCTTACCGGGAAGGGGCAGCACAGATACGCAGTATTTT. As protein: CASSLPGRGSTDTQYF.

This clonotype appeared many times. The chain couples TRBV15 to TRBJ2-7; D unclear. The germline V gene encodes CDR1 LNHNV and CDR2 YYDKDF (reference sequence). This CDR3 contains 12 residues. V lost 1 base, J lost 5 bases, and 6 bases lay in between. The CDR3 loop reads CATSRVGNEQYF. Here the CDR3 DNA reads TGTGCCACCAGCAGAGTTGGGAACGAGCAGTACTTC.

The CDR3 DNA reads as TGTGCCAGCAGTTTTAAAGGGAGCGTTCGGGAGCTGTTTTTT. This sequence encodes CASSFKGSVRELFF. The genes are TRBV27 and TRBJ2-2; D is perhaps TRBD2 (5 bases). Trimming pared 3 bases from V and 9 bases from J, leaving 14 bases between. Per the germline V gene, CDR1 is MNHEY and CDR2 is SMNVEV (reference sequence). This CDR3 has 14 amino acids.

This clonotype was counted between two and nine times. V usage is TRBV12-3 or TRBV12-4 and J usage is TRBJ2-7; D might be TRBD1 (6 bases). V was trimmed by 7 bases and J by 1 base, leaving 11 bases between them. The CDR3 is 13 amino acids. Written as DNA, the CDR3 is TGTGCCAGCACCAAACAGGGATCCTACGAGCAGTACTTC. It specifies CASTKQGSYEQYF.

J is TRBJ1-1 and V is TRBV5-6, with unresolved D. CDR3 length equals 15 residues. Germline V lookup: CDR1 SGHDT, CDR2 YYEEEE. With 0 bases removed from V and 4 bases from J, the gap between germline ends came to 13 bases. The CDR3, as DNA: TGTGCCAGCAGCTTGGCCATACGCCTGAGCACTGAAGCTTTCTTT. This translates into CASSLAIRLSTEAFF.